This entry concerns a single T cell receptor (beta chain). Antigen unknown. The protocol was immunoSEQ multiplex PCR, while the TCRdb copy is restricted to in-frame clones and leaves out a portion. This table has approximately 160,000 clones, about 88% appearing once. The CDR3 is 14 amino acids. Trimming removed 5 bases from V and 2 bases from J, with 12 bases in between. CDR1 and CDR2 (germline): SGHNT, YENEEA. These data come from a study of lymphopenia after photon versus proton radiotherapy. Study-level results: Proton therapy kept repertoires fairly stable, unlike photons, which gained effector/memory cells.

This receptor was obtained from a man aged 45-60 years with gastric cancer. Sample: peripheral blood, taken from a patient treated with photon-based radiotherapy. The V gene is TRBV11-3, the J gene TRBJ2-5; either TRBD1 or TRBD2 may fit D (5 bases each). The DNA of the CDR3 is TGTGCCAGCAGCACCCGGGACGGACAAGAGACCCAGTACTTC. Protein: CASSTRDGQETQYF.